Here is one TCR beta chain with its context. Profiling relied on immunoSEQ multiplex PCR, and the TCRdb table lists in-frame clones only, not all of them. The sample has roughly 65,000 clones; over 80% are singletons. The sample originates from a study of blood T cell repertoires in COVID-19. The CDR3 loop spans 14 amino acids. Germline CDR1 and CDR2: MRHNA and SNTAGT. The V segment lost 0 bases and the J segment 6 bases; nucleotides outside the gene matches: 2. The sequence came from a human donor in a cohort sampled during active COVID-19. Material for sequencing was peripheral blood. The chain employs TRBV6-4 and TRBJ1-5; 7 positions match TRBD1. The CDR3 bases are TGTGCCAGCAGTGACTCGGCAGGGGGTCAGCCCCAGCATTTT. It specifies CASSDSAGGQPQHF.